The sequence of this TCR beta chain was determined in a study of blood T cell repertoires in COVID-19. Study-wide background: Sites in the United States, Italy and Spain provided acute and convalescent COVID-19 samples.

CDR1 SGHDT and CDR2 YYEEEE come from the germline V gene. The germline V and J ends were trimmed by 5 bases and 5 bases, with 22 bases remaining between them. CDR3 size: 16 residues. Original methodology: By means of reference gene primer amplification, nucleated cell counts were estimated. Assay used: immunoSEQ multiplex PCR; TCRdb lists only in-frame clones, some missing. V, J and clone size reflect that table, while D and trimming were determined from the DNA. The repertoire holds about 100,000 clones, approximately 88% seen once, with less than 7.5% in the top ten. The chain is built from TRBV5-6 and TRBJ1-1, with D tentatively TRBD1 (6 bases). This clonotype was sampled from a woman aged 55 to 70 with acute or convalescent COVID-19. Sequences were obtained from peripheral blood. CDR3 protein: CASRDGQGRRATEAFF. CDR3 DNA: TGTGCCAGCAGAGATGGTCAGGGGAGAAGGGCAACTGAAGCTTTCTTT.